The next 27 T cell receptor beta chains were all read from a single sample in a study of blood T cell repertoires in COVID-19. The assay was immunoSEQ multiplex PCR, and TCRdb's table has in-frame clones only and misses some. The sample yields 100,000 to 120,000 clones, roughly 82% seen once. Sequenced: peripheral blood. These receptors were taken from a woman aged 55-69 years with acute or convalescent COVID-19.

V and J are TRBV7-2 and TRBJ2-6, with a possible D match to TRBD2 (5 bases). V lost 7 bases and J lost 2, with 12 bases in between. The germline V gene has CDR1 SGHTA and CDR2 FQGNSA. The CDR3 runs to 15 residues. CDR3 residues: CASKDSNAGANVLTF. CDR3 sequence (DNA): TGTGCCAGCAAGGACTCTAACGCTGGGGCCAACGTCCTGACTTTC. Using reference TRBV7-2 and TRBJ2-6 for the parts outside the CDR3, the full variable domain is GAGVSQSPSNKVTEKGKDVELRCDPISGHTALYWYRQSLGQGLEFLIYFQGNSAPDKSGLPSDRFSAERTGGSVSTLTIQRTQQEDSAVYLCASKDSNAGANVLTFGAGSRLTVL.

J is TRBJ2-3 and V is TRBV5-1; D may be TRBD1 (6 bases). This CDR3 is built from 14 residues. The germline gives CDR1 SGHRS, CDR2 YFSETQ. The V end was cut by 1 base, the J end by 2 bases, with 8 bases between. In DNA, the CDR3 is TGCGCCAGCAGCTTGAGGGGGAACACAGATACGCAGTATTTT. This gives the protein CASSLRGNTDTQYF.

The genes are TRBV7-8 and TRBJ1-1, with D tentatively TRBD1 (5 bases). CDR1 SGHVS and CDR2 FQNEAQ come from the germline V gene. Deletions cut 5 bases from V and 2 bases from J, with 12 bases between. This CDR3 region has 14 residues. The DNA for the CDR3 is TGTGCCAGCAGCCCCCGGGGGGTTAACACTGAAGCTTTCTTT. Its protein product is CASSPRGVNTEAFF.

CDR3 nucleotides: TGCGCCAGCAGCCAACTGGGACAGGGGAAACTGTTTTTT. It translates to CASSQLGQGKLFF. This chain connects TRBV4-1 to TRBJ1-4, with 10 bases fitting TRBD1. CDR1 and CDR2 (germline): MGHRA, YSYEKL. The CDR3 loop spans 13 amino acids. V was clipped by 2 bases and J by 11 bases; unmatched bases: 2.

This chain joins TRBV11-2 and TRBJ1-1, with 8 bases fitting TRBD1. Germline-derived CDR1 and CDR2 are SGHAT and FQNNGV. This CDR3 has 16 amino acids. The junction had 10 bases not matched to a gene; V was cut back by 3 bases and J by 4 bases. The CDR3 nucleotides are TGTGCCAGCAGCTTTTCCTTCAGGGGGCGAGGCACTGAAGCTTTCTTT. It translates to CASSFSFRGRGTEAFF. Combining the CDR3 with reference TRBV11-2 and TRBJ1-1 gives the whole variable domain EAGVAQSPRYKIIEKRQSVAFWCNPISGHATLYWYQQILGQGPKLLIQFQNNGVVDDSQLPKDRFSAERLKGVDSTLKIQPAKLEDSAVYLCASSFSFRGRGTEAFFGQGTRLTVV.

The chain recombines TRBV19 with TRBJ1-1; 11 bases line up with TRBD1. CDR3 length: 12 residues. CDR1 and CDR2 (germline): LNHDA, SQIVND (reference sequence). V shed 5 bases and J 11 bases; nucleotides not matched to a gene: 4. CDR3 nucleotides: TGTGCCAGTAGTCGGACAGGGGGCTTGGCTTTCTTT. Protein product: CASSRTGGLAFF.

The chain is built from TRBV28 and TRBJ2-1; 11 bases are a match to TRBD1. Trimming removed 10 bases from V and 4 bases from J; junction bases left unmatched: 9. The CDR3 runs to 15 residues. Germline V gene data show CDR1 as MDHEN and CDR2 as SYDVKM. CDR3 bases: TGTGCCATACACAGGACAGGGGGCCTTTACAATGAGCAGTTCTTC. Translating gives CAIHRTGGLYNEQFF.

The chain joins TRBV7-9 to TRBJ2-1; D possibly corresponds to TRBD1 (6 bases). CDR1 and CDR2 (germline): SEHNR, FQNEAQ (reference sequence). Trimming stripped 6 bases from V and 9 bases from J, with 15 bases between. This CDR3 spans 13 amino acids. The CDR3 sequence is CASSPSPQGEQFF. CDR3 in DNA: TGTGCCAGCAGTCCATCCCCACAGGGTGAGCAGTTCTTC.

The rearrangement joins TRBV7-2 to TRBJ1-2; 8 bases align to TRBD1. The CDR3 is made up of 14 amino acids. After removal of 5 bases from V and 8 bases from J, the junction contained 10 bases not matched to a gene. Germline values: CDR1 SGHTA, CDR2 FQGNSA. The CDR3 sequence: CASSPGQGAVGYTF. The CDR3 region has the DNA TGTGCCAGCAGCCCCGGACAGGGTGCAGTCGGCTACACCTTC.

To note about this clone: This CDR3 is also generated by other DNA sequences in the sample. The V gene is TRBV23-1, the J gene TRBJ2-7, with 7 bases identical to TRBD1. TRBV23-1 is recorded as an ORF, its role being uncertain. This CDR3 has 16 amino acids. V lost 6 bases, J lost 0 bases, and 11 bases stayed unmatched. The CDR3 nucleotides are TGCGCCAGCAGCCACGGGACAGAACCCATCTCCTACGAGCAGTACTTC. Amino acids: CASSHGTEPISYEQYF.

The J gene is TRBJ1-5, the V gene TRBV6-2 or TRBV6-3; D remains unclear. The CDR3 totals 14 residues. Looked up from germline, CDR1 is MNHEY and CDR2 is SVGEGT. Trimming stripped 2 bases from V and 6 bases from J, with 11 bases between. CDR3 protein: CASSYVFSGQPQHF. The CDR3, as DNA: TGTGCCAGCAGTTACGTTTTTAGCGGTCAGCCCCAGCATTTT.

CDR3 region: CASSLGDSGSYEQYF. As DNA, the CDR3 is TGCGCCAGCAGCTTGGGGGACAGCGGCTCCTACGAGCAGTACTTC. V gene TRBV5-1 combines with J gene TRBJ2-7, with 7 bases lining up with TRBD1. The V gene end was trimmed by 0 bases and the J gene end by 0 bases; junction bases not matched to a gene: 3. The CDR3 consists of 15 residues. CDR1 is SGHRS, CDR2 YFSETQ, per germline.

The chain is built from TRBV18 and TRBJ1-5; 9 bases agree with TRBD1. CDR1 and CDR2 (germline): KGHSH, LQKENI. J lost 3 bases, V lost 4 bases, and 7 bases had no gene match. The CDR3 is 16 amino acids. As DNA, the CDR3 is TGTGCCAGCTCACTATCACGACAGGGGGTCAATCAGCCCCAGCATTTT. Residues: CASSLSRQGVNQPQHF.

J is TRBJ1-1 and V is TRBV3-1 (or the pseudogene TRBV3-2); D uncertain. The germline V and J ends were trimmed by 6 bases and 1 base, with 12 bases remaining between them. The CDR3 is made up of 14 amino acids. Per the germline V gene, CDR1 is LGHDT and CDR2 is YNNKEL (reference sequence). The CDR3 DNA follows: TGTGCCAGCAGTCACAGCGGAAAGAACACTGAAGCTTTCTTT. Translated, it gives CASSHSGKNTEAFF.

The rearrangement uses TRBV6-2 or TRBV6-3 and TRBJ1-1; a possible D gene is TRBD1 (5 bases). The V end was cut by 7 bases, the J end by 0 bases, with 27 bases between. The germline gives CDR1 MNHEY, CDR2 SVGEGT. This CDR3 region has 19 residues. CDR3 nucleotide sequence: TGTGCCAGCACCCCACTCGACTTGGGCGGGGCTAGGATGAACACTGAAGCTTTCTTT. This encodes CASTPLDLGGARMNTEAFF.

The chain combines TRBV5-1 with TRBJ2-7, with D uncertain. The V end was cut by 4 bases, the J end by 1 base, with 12 bases between. Germline assignment: CDR1 SGHRS and CDR2 YFSETQ. This CDR3 is 14 amino acids long. The CDR3 nucleotides read TGCGCCAGCAGCCTCCGGGTGATATCCTACGAGCAGTACTTC. Translation: CASSLRVISYEQYF.

This rearrangement joins TRBV6-5 to TRBJ1-1; D is unclear. Trimming left V 4 bases short and J 6 bases short, with 9 bases between. CDR1 is MNHEY and CDR2 is SVGAGI in the germline V gene. The CDR3 totals 12 residues. CDR3 sequence: CASSLLVSEAFF. In DNA, the CDR3 is TGTGCCAGCAGTTTACTCGTTTCTGAAGCTTTCTTT.

A single count supports this clone. The chain carries TRBV27 and TRBJ1-1, with D unresolved. This CDR3 contains 13 residues. The V and J ends lost 8 bases and 2 bases respectively, with 12 bases between them. Germline-derived CDR1 and CDR2 are MNHEY and SMNVEV (reference sequence). For the CDR3, the DNA is TGTGCCAGCGGCAGAGGACTCAACACTGAAGCTTTCTTT. Amino acid sequence: CASGRGLNTEAFF.

The chain couples TRBV10-3 to TRBJ1-1, with D maybe TRBD1 (6 bases). V was trimmed by 6 bases and J by 5 bases, leaving 16 bases between them. Per the germline V gene, CDR1 is ENHRY and CDR2 is SYGVKD. The length of the CDR3 is 14 residues. As DNA, the CDR3 is TGTGCCATCAGCGGGACACCAGAGGAAACTGAAGCTTTCTTT. Translated: CAISGTPEETEAFF.

In the case of this clone: The same CDR3 also results from other DNA sequences found in this sample. This chain connects TRBV2 to TRBJ2-5; perhaps TRBD2 as D (6 bases). This CDR3 contains 16 residues. Germline CDR1 and CDR2: SNHLY and FYNNEI. V was cut by 3 bases and J by 4 bases, with 18 bases left in between. The CDR3 is CASSDLTGGGGETQYF. The CDR3 DNA follows: TGTGCCAGCAGTGATCTTACCGGGGGTGGGGGAGAGACCCAGTACTTC. The complete variable domain, with remaining parts taken from reference TRBV2 and TRBJ2-5, reads EPEVTQTPSHQVTQMGQEVILRCVPISNHLYFYWYRQILGQKVEFLVSFYNNEISEKSEIFDDQFSVERPDGSNFTLKIRSTKLEDSAMYFCASSDLTGGGGETQYFGPGTRLLVL.

The rearrangement joins TRBV10-3 to TRBJ1-1; 7 positions agree with TRBD1. Germline V lookup: CDR1 ENHRY, CDR2 SYGVKD. After removal of 4 bases from V and 3 bases from J, the junction contained 17 bases not matched to a gene. This CDR3 region has 18 residues. The CDR3 DNA sequence: TGTGCCATCAGTGGGTCTAGTGGGATCCGACAGGGAGACACTGAAGCTTTCTTT. It yields the protein CAISGSSGIRQGDTEAFF.

The table lists this clone with a few counts. The V and J genes are TRBV2 and TRBJ2-5, with 7 positions matching TRBD1. The CDR3 covers 12 residues. V was clipped by 6 bases and J by 4 bases; unmatched bases: 2. CDR1 is SNHLY and CDR2 is FYNNEI in the germline V gene. The CDR3 loop reads CASSTGVETQYF. The CDR3, as DNA: TGTGCCAGCAGCACAGGGGTAGAGACCCAGTACTTC.

This chain uses TRBV7-3 with TRBJ2-2, with D unclear. Germline values: CDR1 SGHTA, CDR2 FQGTGA. V gave up 3 bases and J gave up 5 bases, with 10 bases separating them. The CDR3 has 14 amino acids. The CDR3 loop reads CASSFYTGTGELFF. The CDR3 coding sequence is TGTGCCAGCAGCTTCTACACGGGTACCGGGGAGCTGTTTTTT. Filled out from reference TRBV7-3 and TRBJ2-2, the complete variable domain reads GAGVSQTPSNKVTEKGKYVELRCDPISGHTALYWYRQSLGQGPEFLIYFQGTGAADDSGLPNDRFFAVRPEGSVSTLKIQRTERGDSAVYLCASSFYTGTGELFFGEGSRLTVL.

The V call is TRBV5-1, the J call TRBJ1-2, with 9 bases aligning to TRBD1. V shed 5 bases and J 6 bases; nucleotides not matched to a gene: 2. The CDR3 spans 12 residues. The germline CDR1 and CDR2 sequences are SGHRS and YFSETQ. The CDR3 nucleotides are TGCGCCAGCAGGGACAGGGGAAATGGCTACACCTTC. Amino acids: CASRDRGNGYTF.

The chain uses TRBV6-2 or TRBV6-3 and TRBJ1-5; D possibly corresponds to TRBD1 (5 bases). V dropped 4 bases and J dropped 3 bases, with 13 bases sitting between them. The CDR3 totals 15 residues. Germline V lookup: CDR1 MNHEY, CDR2 SVGEGT. CDR3: CASSWGQNYNQPQHF. The CDR3 coding sequence is TGTGCCAGCAGTTGGGGCCAGAATTACAATCAGCCCCAGCATTTT.

The chain couples TRBV29-1 to TRBJ2-7; possible D gene TRBD2, 5 bases. V was cut by 3 bases and J by 3 bases, with 9 bases left in between. The CDR3 runs to 12 residues. Germline V CDR1 and CDR2: SQVTM, ANQGSEA. The CDR3 nucleotides read TGCAGCGTTGACAGGACTCACTACGAGCAGTACTTC. Translated, it gives CSVDRTHYEQYF.

The J gene is TRBJ1-2, the V gene TRBV30; D unclear. The V end was cut by 1 base, the J end by 2 bases, with 11 bases between. The germline CDR1 and CDR2 sequences are GTSNPN and SVGIG (reference sequence). The CDR3 runs 14 residues. The DNA of the CDR3 is TGTGCCTGGAGTGCTTATATGTCCAACTATGGCTACACCTTC. This codes for CAWSAYMSNYGYTF.